This T cell receptor beta chain came from a study of blood T cells in healthy people across ages. Points from the study as a whole: Expanded clonotype shifts may have been confounded, as the donors had an unknown CMV status. Diversity estimated from one million T cells was considered an underestimate. Per million T cells, TCR beta diversity dropped roughly linearly as age increased.

The CDR3 contains 15 residues. After removal of 7 bases from V and 2 bases from J, the junction contained 9 bases not matched to a gene. Per the germline V gene, CDR1 is MDHEN and CDR2 is SYDVKM. Turning to this clonotype: What it recognizes is unknown.

Alongside a J-beta primer mix, a sample-barcoded 5' primer served in a second PCR lasting about 6 to 12 cycles. TCRdb re-called the 5' RACE reads with MiXCR, one entry per CDR3 protein. This table holds over 700,000 distinct CDR3 sequences, about 53% found once. Investigators took about 9.4 milliliters of peripheral blood from every donor. The specimen was blood. The chain recombines TRBV28 with TRBJ2-7; 9 nucleotides align to TRBD1. The TCR was taken from an elderly man in good health. The CDR3 region is CASNSPGQGAYEQYF. The CDR3 DNA reads as TGTGCCAGCAACTCTCCGGGACAGGGCGCCTACGAGCAGTACTTC.